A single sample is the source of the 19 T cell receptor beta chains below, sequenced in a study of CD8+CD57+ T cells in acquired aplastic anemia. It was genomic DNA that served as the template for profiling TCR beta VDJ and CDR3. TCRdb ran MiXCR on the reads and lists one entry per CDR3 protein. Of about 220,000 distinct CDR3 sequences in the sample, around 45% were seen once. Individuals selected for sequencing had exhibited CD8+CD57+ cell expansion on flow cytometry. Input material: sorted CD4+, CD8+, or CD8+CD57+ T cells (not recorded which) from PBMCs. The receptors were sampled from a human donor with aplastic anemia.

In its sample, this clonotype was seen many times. The CDR3 loop reads CASSDYGGVSSWAQYF. The CDR3 bases are TGTGCCAGCAGTGATTACGGGGGTGTAAGTAGCTGGGCCCAGTACTTC. The rearrangement joins TRBV2 to TRBJ2-5; a weak D match, TRBD2 (6 bases). Trimming took 3 bases from V and 9 from J, leaving 23 bases between them. CDR3 length equals 16 residues. Per germline, CDR1 SNHLY and CDR2 FYNNEI.

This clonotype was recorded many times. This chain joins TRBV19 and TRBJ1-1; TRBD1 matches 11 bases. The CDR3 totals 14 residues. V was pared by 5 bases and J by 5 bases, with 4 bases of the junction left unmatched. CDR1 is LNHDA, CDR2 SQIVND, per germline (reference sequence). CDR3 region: CASSAGTGGTEAFF. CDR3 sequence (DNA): TGTGCCAGTAGTGCCGGGACAGGGGGAACTGAAGCTTTCTTT.

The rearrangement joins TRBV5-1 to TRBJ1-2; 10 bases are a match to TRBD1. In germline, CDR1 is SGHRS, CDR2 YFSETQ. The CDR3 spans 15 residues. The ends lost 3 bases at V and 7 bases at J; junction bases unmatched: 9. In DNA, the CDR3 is TGCGCCAGCAGCTCGGCCCCGACAGGGGGCACTGGCTACACCTTC. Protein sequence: CASSSAPTGGTGYTF.

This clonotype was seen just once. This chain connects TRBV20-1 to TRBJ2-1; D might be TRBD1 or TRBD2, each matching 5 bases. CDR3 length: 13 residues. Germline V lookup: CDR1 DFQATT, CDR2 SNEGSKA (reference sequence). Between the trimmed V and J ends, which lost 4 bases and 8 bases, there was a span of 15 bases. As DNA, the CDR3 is TGCAGTGCTATTTTAACGGGGCGGTATGAGCAGTTCTTC. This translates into CSAILTGRYEQFF.

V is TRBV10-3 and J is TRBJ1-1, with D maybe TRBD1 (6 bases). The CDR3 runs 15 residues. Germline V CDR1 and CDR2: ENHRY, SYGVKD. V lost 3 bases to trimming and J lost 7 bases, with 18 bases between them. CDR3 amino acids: CAISEEAGGGGEAFF. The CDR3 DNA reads TGTGCCATCAGTGAAGAGGCTGGGGGCGGCGGTGAAGCTTTCTTT.

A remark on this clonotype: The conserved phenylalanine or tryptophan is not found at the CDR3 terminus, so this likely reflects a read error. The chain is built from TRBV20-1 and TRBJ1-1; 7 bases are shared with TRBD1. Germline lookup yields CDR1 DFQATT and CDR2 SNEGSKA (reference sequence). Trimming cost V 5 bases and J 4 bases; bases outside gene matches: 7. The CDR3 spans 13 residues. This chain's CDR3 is CSAGRQGVTEAFL. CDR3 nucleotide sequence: TGCAGTGCTGGAAGGCAGGGGGTCACTGAAGCTTTCCTT.

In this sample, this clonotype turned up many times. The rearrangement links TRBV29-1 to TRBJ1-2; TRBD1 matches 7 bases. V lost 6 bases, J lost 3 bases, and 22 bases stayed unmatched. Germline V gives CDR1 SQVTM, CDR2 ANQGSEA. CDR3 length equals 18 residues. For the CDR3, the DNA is TGCAGCGTCCCCGTAGAGGAGGATCCGGGGACAGACGACTATGGCTACACCTTC. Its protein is CSVPVEEDPGTDDYGYTF.

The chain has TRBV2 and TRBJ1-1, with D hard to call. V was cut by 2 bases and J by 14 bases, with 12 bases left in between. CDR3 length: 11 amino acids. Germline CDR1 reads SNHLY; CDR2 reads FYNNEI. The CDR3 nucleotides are TGTGCCAGCAGTGAATATCGGGGAGAATTCTTT. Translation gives CASSEYRGEFF.

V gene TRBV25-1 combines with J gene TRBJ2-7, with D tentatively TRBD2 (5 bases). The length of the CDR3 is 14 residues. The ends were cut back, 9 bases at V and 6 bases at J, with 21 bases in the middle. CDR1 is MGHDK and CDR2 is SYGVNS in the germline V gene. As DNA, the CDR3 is TGTGCCAGTAGGAATTCCGGCCTCGGGGTCGAGCAGTACTTC. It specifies CASRNSGLGVEQYF.

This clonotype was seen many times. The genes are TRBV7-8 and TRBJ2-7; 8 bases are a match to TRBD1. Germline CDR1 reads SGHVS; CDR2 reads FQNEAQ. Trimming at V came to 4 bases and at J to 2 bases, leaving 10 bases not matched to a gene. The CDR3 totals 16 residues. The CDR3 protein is CASSSSTGGKAYEQYF. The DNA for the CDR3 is TGTGCCAGCAGCTCAAGCACAGGGGGAAAAGCCTACGAGCAGTACTTC.

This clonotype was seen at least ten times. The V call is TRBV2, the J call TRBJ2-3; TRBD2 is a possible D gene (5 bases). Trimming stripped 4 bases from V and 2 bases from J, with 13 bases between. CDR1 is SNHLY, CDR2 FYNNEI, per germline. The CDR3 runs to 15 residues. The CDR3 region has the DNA TGTGCCAGCAGTGTTGCAAGCGGACCCACAGATACGCAGTATTTT. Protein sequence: CASSVASGPTDTQYF.

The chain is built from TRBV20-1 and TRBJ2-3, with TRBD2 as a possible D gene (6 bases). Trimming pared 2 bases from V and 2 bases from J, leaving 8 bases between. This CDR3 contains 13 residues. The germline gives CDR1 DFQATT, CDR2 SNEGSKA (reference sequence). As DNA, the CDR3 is TGCAGTGCTAGACTAGCGTCCACAGATACGCAGTATTTT. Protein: CSARLASTDTQYF.

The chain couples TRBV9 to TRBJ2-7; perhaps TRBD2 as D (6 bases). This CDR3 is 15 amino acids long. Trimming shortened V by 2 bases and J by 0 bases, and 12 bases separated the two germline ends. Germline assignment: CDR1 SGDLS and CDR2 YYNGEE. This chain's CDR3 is CASSVSGRSSYEQYF. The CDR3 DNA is TGTGCCAGCAGCGTTAGCGGACGTTCCTCCTACGAGCAGTACTTC.

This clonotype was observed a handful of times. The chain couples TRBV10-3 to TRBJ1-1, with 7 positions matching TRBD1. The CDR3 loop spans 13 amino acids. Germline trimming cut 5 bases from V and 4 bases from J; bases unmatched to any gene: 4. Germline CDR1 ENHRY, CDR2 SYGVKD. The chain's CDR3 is CAISRQGSTEAFF. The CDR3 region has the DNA TGTGCCATCAGTAGACAGGGATCCACTGAAGCTTTCTTT.

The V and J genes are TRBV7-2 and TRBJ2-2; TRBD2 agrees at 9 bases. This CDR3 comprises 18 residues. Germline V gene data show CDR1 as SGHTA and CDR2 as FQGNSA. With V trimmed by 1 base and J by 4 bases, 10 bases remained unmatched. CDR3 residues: CASSLVVVLGLATGELFF. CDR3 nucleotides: TGTGCCAGCAGCTTAGTTGTTGTCCTGGGACTAGCCACCGGGGAGCTGTTTTTT.

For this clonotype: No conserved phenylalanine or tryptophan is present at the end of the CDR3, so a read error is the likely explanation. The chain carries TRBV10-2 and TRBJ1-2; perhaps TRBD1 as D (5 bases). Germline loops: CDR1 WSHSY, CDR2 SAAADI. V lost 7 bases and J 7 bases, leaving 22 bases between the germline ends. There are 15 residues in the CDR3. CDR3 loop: CASNGRVAGAGGYTL. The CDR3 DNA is TGCGCCAGCAACGGACGGGTTGCTGGGGCCGGTGGCTACACCCTC.

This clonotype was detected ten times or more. As DNA, the CDR3 is TGTGCCACCAGCCCCGGGGACGGCTCCTACGAGCAGTACTTC. Its translation: CATSPGDGSYEQYF. The rearrangement joins TRBV15 to TRBJ2-7; D could derive from TRBD1 or TRBD2 (5 bases each). Trimming pared 5 bases from V and 0 bases from J, leaving 11 bases between. Germline-derived CDR1 and CDR2 are LNHNV and YYDKDF (reference sequence). The CDR3 extends over 14 amino acids.

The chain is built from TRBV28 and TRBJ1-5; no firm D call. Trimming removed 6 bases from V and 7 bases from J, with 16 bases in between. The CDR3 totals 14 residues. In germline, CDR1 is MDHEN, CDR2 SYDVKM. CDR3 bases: TGTGCCAGCAGCCTCCTAGGTGGGTCCCAGCCCCAGCATTTT. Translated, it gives CASSLLGGSQPQHF.

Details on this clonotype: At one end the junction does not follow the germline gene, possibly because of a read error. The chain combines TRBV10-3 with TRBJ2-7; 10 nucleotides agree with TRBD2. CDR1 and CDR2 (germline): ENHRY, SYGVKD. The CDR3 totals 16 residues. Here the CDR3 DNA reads TGTGCCATCAGCGAGTCCGGGACTAGCGTCTTCTACGAGCAGTACTTC. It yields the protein CAISESGTSVFYEQYF.